This paragraph covers one T cell receptor beta chain sequence. The target of this receptor is not known. Nothing much larger sits one base from this clone, and base qualities are not available. Sequences SGHDT (CDR1) and YYEEEE (CDR2) are obtained from the germline V gene. The germline ends are 11 bases apart after V is trimmed by 0 bases and J by 5 bases. The CDR3 runs 14 residues from the cysteine to the phenylalanine. The CDR3 DNA has 42 bases and is translated from base 1. The data originate from a study of brain T cells in children with intractable seizures (dated by TCRdb to the early 2020s). Study-level background: A NanoString immunology panel was first used to screen resected brain tissue from roughly 56 pediatric epilepsy surgery cases for immune gene transcripts. Among the approximately 12 selected surgery cases, pre-surgery blood was additionally sequenced for eight, leaving four cases with brain tissue only.

The time point label corresponds to: blood from clinic visit 5 months post-surgery; TSC patient then seizure free. The surgery cases showing the highest brain T cell transcript signatures were chosen for TCR beta chain sequencing of brain tissue and, when available, of blood. Before surgery, patients had received at least one anti-epileptic drug. TCR-sequenced patients were children with drug-resistant epilepsy due to tuberous sclerosis complex, focal cortical dysplasia, Rasmussen encephalitis or hemimegalencephaly. The Monarch genomic DNA purification kit was used to extract bulk genomic DNA from unsorted brain tissue and from whole blood. Paper-wide results and their limitations: Viral specificity was inferred solely from CDR3 sequence similarity, and the HCMV serostatus of the patients was not known. Because sequencing depth was different between pre-surgery and post-surgery blood, clones absent from the pre-surgery sample may reflect undersampling.

The immunoSEQ assay was used to generate TCR beta chain sequences from genomic DNA. In the paper's pipeline: CDR3 sequences not starting with the conserved framework cysteine at position 104 were manually removed. To get clonality, the normalized Shannon's Diversity Index was subtracted from one, giving values from 0 (maximal diversity) to 1 (oligoclonal). To check whether a given CDR3 had different frequencies in two samples, for example brain versus blood, chi-squared comparison-of-proportions tests were used. Public clonotypes were found through immuneACCESS searches, while the VDJdb browser was used to judge similarity to known antiviral clonotypes. TCRdb retrieved this table from immuneACCESS and kept in-frame rearrangements only. Not all clones are present; in checked studies, unresolved V genes account for under half, and no reason is known for the remainder. D and trimming come from the DNA, and the V and J calls and clone size come from that table. This sample is represented by around 340,000 clones; 93% of them were singletons. 4.5% to 7% of the sample is in the top ten clones.

The chain couples TRBV5-6 to TRBJ2-5; D gene: possibly TRBD1, on 6 matching bases. The TCR originated in a boy less than two years old with tuberous sclerosis and intractable seizures. Sequences were derived from peripheral blood, sampled approximately 5 months after surgery. For the CDR3, the sequence is CASSLVHREETQYF. The DNA reads as follows: TGTGCCAGCAGCTTGGTTCACAGGGAGGAGACCCAGTACTTC.